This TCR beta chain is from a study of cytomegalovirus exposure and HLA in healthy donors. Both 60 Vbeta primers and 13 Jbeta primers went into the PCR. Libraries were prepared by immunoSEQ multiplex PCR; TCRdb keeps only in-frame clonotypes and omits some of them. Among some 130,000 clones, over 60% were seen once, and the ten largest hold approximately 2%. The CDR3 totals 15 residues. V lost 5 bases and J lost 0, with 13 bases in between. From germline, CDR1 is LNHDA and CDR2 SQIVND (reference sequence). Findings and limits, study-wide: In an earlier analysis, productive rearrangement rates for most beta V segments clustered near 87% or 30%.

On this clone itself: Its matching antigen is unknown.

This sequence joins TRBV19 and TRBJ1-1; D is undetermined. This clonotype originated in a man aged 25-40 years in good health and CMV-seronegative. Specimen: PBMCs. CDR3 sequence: CASSLSRGLNTEAFF. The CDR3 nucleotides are TGTGCCAGTAGTTTAAGTCGGGGATTGAACACTGAAGCTTTCTTT.